This paragraph covers one T cell receptor beta chain sequence. The CDR3 runs to 18 residues. V was trimmed by 5 bases and J by 8 bases, leaving 28 bases between them. CDR1 is MNHNS and CDR2 is SASEGT in the germline V gene. The data originate from a study of T-cell memory formation after mild COVID-19. Study-level background: Among the donors, TCR clusters were largely specific to each donor.

The TCR alpha and TCR beta cDNA libraries, bearing sample barcodes and UMIs, were generated by 5'RACE using constant-segment primers. Via MiXCR, TCRdb re-called the 5' RACE reads, giving one row per CDR3 protein. The repertoire has 400,000 to 500,000 distinct CDR3 sequences, around 20% of them found once; the top ten carry 8.4%. The sample taken for sequencing was PBMCs or a T cell subset sorted from them (not recorded which). The receptor comes from an adult woman who had mild COVID-19 (a few samples of this study predate the infection). Cell type and time point are not known. The chain joins TRBV6-1 to TRBJ2-1; the D gene is possibly TRBD2 (7 bases). The chain's CDR3 is CASSREFGGTRVGDEQFF. The CDR3 DNA sequence: TGTGCCAGCAGTCGCGAGTTCGGGGGGACAAGGGTCGGGGATGAGCAGTTCTTC.